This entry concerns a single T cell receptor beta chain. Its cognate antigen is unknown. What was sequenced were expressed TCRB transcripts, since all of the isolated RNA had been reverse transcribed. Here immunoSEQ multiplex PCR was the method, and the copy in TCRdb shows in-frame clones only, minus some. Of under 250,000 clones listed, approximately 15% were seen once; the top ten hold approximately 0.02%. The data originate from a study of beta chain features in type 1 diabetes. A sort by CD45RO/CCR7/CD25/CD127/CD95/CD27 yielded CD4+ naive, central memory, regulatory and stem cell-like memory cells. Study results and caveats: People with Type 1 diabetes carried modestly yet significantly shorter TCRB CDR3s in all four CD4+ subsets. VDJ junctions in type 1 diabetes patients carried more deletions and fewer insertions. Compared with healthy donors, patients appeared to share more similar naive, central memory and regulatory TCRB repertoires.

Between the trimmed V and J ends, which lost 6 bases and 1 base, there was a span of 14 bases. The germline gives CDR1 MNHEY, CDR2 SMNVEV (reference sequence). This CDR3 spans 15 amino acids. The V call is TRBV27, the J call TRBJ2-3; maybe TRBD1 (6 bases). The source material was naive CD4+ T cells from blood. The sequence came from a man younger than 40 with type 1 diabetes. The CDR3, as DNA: TGTGCCAGCAGCGCGAGGGGGAGAGGCACAGATACGCAGTATTTT. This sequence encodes CASSARGRGTDTQYF.